Listed below are T cell receptor beta chains from one sample, sequenced in a study of blood T cell repertoires in COVID-19. Sequenced by immunoSEQ multiplex PCR; TCRdb stores in-frame clones only, minus some. The sample shows about 210,000 clones, approximately 81% of them seen only once. Sequences were obtained from PBMCs or T cells enriched from blood (not recorded which). The origin of the receptors is a man aged 40-49 years who had recovered from COVID-19. Both conserved end residues are part of each CDR3. The order of the fields is CDR3 protein, V gene, J gene.

CDR3 protein: CASSFGQASSYEQYF
V gene: TRBV5-5
J gene: TRBJ2-7

CDR3 protein: CSASTGGGNQPQHF
V gene: TRBV20-1
J gene: TRBJ1-5

CDR3 protein: CASSLVSGWVYGYTF
V gene: TRBV5-1
J gene: TRBJ1-2

CDR3 protein: CASSLPAQGGTMNTEAFF
V gene: TRBV7-8
J gene: TRBJ1-1

CDR3 protein: CASSFGGAGNTEAFF
V gene: TRBV7-8
J gene: TRBJ1-1

CDR3 protein: CASSFRAGGTGELFF
V gene: TRBV5-4
J gene: TRBJ2-2

CDR3 protein: CASSLDRLNTEAFF
V gene: TRBV7-9
J gene: TRBJ1-1

CDR3 protein: CATSPGGRGAYEQYF
V gene: TRBV5-4
J gene: TRBJ2-7

CDR3 protein: CASSFSGINEQYF
V gene: TRBV5-1
J gene: TRBJ2-7

CDR3 protein: CASSPPAAVYF
V gene: TRBV21-1
J gene: TRBJ1-3

CDR3 protein: CASSQFIGVNEQFF
V gene: TRBV3-1/TRBV3-2
J gene: TRBJ2-1

CDR3 protein: CASRIYFSGTGNGYTF
V gene: TRBV2
J gene: TRBJ1-2

CDR3 protein: CASSLQEGAGYTF
V gene: TRBV6-5
J gene: TRBJ1-2

CDR3 protein: CATSDWGTGGESGYTF
V gene: TRBV24-1
J gene: TRBJ1-2

CDR3 protein: CASSFVSSGNTIYF
V gene: TRBV3-1/TRBV3-2
J gene: TRBJ1-3

CDR3 protein: CASSTSGTSGRSEQYF
V gene: TRBV19
J gene: TRBJ2-7

CDR3 protein: CASSQGTSGRNEQFF
V gene: TRBV3-1/TRBV3-2
J gene: TRBJ2-1

CDR3 protein: CASSLVRGAVGQETQYF
V gene: TRBV5-6
J gene: TRBJ2-5

CDR3 protein: CASREGGVLVPQHF
V gene: TRBV28
J gene: TRBJ1-5

CDR3 protein: CASSLVAQSIRNYGYTF
V gene: TRBV7-2
J gene: TRBJ1-2

CDR3 protein: CAWSPTRASGTYEQYF
V gene: TRBV30
J gene: TRBJ2-7

CDR3 protein: CASSDTSGGNEQYF
V gene: TRBV3-1/TRBV3-2
J gene: TRBJ2-7

CDR3 protein: CASSYKLDYGYTF
V gene: TRBV19
J gene: TRBJ1-2

CDR3 protein: CASSLKGPSGVGEQFF
V gene: TRBV27
J gene: TRBJ2-1

CDR3 protein: CASSLWGDNEQFF
V gene: TRBV27
J gene: TRBJ2-1

CDR3 protein: CAWSVSGSKPQHF
V gene: TRBV30
J gene: TRBJ1-5

CDR3 protein: CASASSLSYNEQFF
V gene: TRBV12-5
J gene: TRBJ2-1

CDR3 protein: CASSLRGRQETQYF
V gene: TRBV14
J gene: TRBJ2-5

CDR3 protein: CASSPTGELGNTIYF
V gene: TRBV7-9
J gene: TRBJ1-3

CDR3 protein: CANTGEQYF
V gene: TRBV21-1
J gene: TRBJ2-7

CDR3 protein: CASSLSRGEAFF
V gene: TRBV12-3/TRBV12-4
J gene: TRBJ1-1